This T cell receptor (beta chain) was recovered during a study of PD-1 blockade in classical Hodgkin lymphoma. Some clones are missing from TCRdb's copy, which holds only in-frame ones; the method was immunoSEQ multiplex PCR. The repertoire holds 46,000 or so clones, with 88% as singletons. Relapse was seen in all patients after autologous stem cell transplantation, and brentuximab vedotin exposure was variable. Trimming stripped 3 bases from V and 3 bases from J, with 13 bases between. From germline, CDR1 is MNHEY and CDR2 SMNVEV (reference sequence). This CDR3 spans 15 amino acids. This TCR derives from a human donor with classical Hodgkin lymphoma. The sample was peripheral blood mononuclear cells (PBMCs), taken at baseline. The V and J genes are TRBV27 and TRBJ2-3; unclear D gene. The CDR3 here is CASSLGQAATDTQYF. The CDR3 DNA is TGTGCCAGCAGTTTGGGCCAGGCCGCTACAGATACGCAGTATTTT.